This T cell receptor (beta chain) was observed in a study of OX40 agonist ivuxolimab in advanced cancers. In the study overall: The patients got ivuxolimab, which is an agonistic anti-OX40 (CD134) antibody. Two patients with cutaneous melanoma and one with hepatocellular carcinoma, three in total, showed partial responses. Therapy given before enrollment (anti-PD-1, anti-PD-L1 or anti-CTLA-4) was allowed, and under 45% had some.

V shed 2 bases and J shed 5 bases, with 27 bases lying between them. The length of the CDR3 is 19 residues. From germline, CDR1 is LGHNA and CDR2 YNFKEQ. In the case of this clone: Its antigen remains unidentified.

General study results and limits: On average, CD8+ T cells had more expanded clones than CD4+.

The table came from immunoSEQ multiplex PCR; TCRdb's copy has only in-frame clones and leaves some out. The table has 45,000 or so clones, approximately 86% seen once; the top ten hold around 18%. The rearrangement uses TRBV4-2 and TRBJ2-5; possibly TRBD1 or TRBD2 for D (5 bases each). The source was CD4+ or CD8+ T cells sorted from blood, collected in a trial of the OX40 agonist ivuxolimab. This clonotype originated in an adult with an advanced solid tumor such as melanoma, head and neck, liver or kidney cancer. CDR3 residues: CASSQKGDPTDLEPETQYF. The CDR3 bases are TGTGCCAGCAGCCAAAAAGGGGACCCGACAGACTTGGAACCGGAGACCCAGTACTTC.